The 29 T cell receptor beta chains given below trace back to one sample, sequenced in a study of blood T cell repertoires in COVID-19. TCRdb's table, derived via immunoSEQ multiplex PCR, lists solely in-frame clones and lacks some. Counted here are approximately 350,000 clones, roughly 89% occurring once; the ten biggest clones make up 3% to 4%. Sequenced material: peripheral blood. These receptors came from a woman younger than 30 who had recovered from COVID-19.

This rearrangement joins TRBV6-2 or TRBV6-3 to TRBJ1-1; tentative D call: TRBD1 (6 bases). The CDR3 sequence is 17 residues long. The V gene lost 4 bases and the J gene lost 1 base, with 19 bases spanning the gap. The germline V gene has CDR1 MNHEY and CDR2 SVGEGT. CDR3 sequence reads: CASSFELFRQENTEAFF. CDR3 nucleotides: TGTGCCAGCAGTTTCGAGTTGTTTCGACAGGAGAACACTGAAGCTTTCTTT.

V gene TRBV7-2 combines with J gene TRBJ1-2; no clear D gene. Deletions cut 1 base from V and 3 bases from J, with 12 bases between. The germline V gene has CDR1 SGHTA and CDR2 FQGNSA. The CDR3 length is 15 residues. Here the CDR3 reads CASSLELAGYYGYTF. CDR3 sequence (DNA): TGTGCCAGCAGCTTAGAGTTGGCAGGTTACTATGGCTACACCTTC. The full variable domain, in which reference TRBV7-2 and TRBJ1-2 provide the parts outside the CDR3, is GAGVSQSPSNKVTEKGKDVELRCDPISGHTALYWYRQSLGQGLEFLIYFQGNSAPDKSGLPSDRFSAERTGGSVSTLTIQRTQQEDSAVYLCASSLELAGYYGYTFGSGTRLTVV.

As for this clone: A junction end diverges from the germline sequence, so it may reflect a read error. This chain links TRBV27 with TRBJ1-2; 9 bases align to TRBD1. Per the germline V gene, CDR1 is MNHEY and CDR2 is SMNVEV (reference sequence). This CDR3 comprises 15 residues. CDR3 bases: TGTGCCAGCAGTTTATCACAGGGGGCTAAGTATGGCTACACCTTC. Protein: CASSLSQGAKYGYTF.

This chain uses TRBV30 with TRBJ2-4; the D gene is possibly TRBD2 (5 bases). V shed 2 bases and J shed 7 bases, with 12 bases lying between them. Germline V gene sequence: CDR1 GTSNPN, CDR2 SVGIG (reference sequence). This CDR3 spans 13 amino acids. CDR3 sequence reads: CAWSTRGRNIQYF. As DNA, the CDR3 is TGTGCCTGGAGTACCCGCGGGCGGAACATTCAGTACTTC.

This chain links TRBV7-6 with TRBJ1-1, with D maybe TRBD1 (6 bases). The CDR3 covers 14 residues. CDR1 is SGHVS, CDR2 FNYEAQ, per germline. V lost 0 bases and J lost 11, with 16 bases in between. CDR3 amino acids: CASSLASGGAKAFF. CDR3 nucleotide sequence: TGTGCCAGCAGCTTAGCTTCGGGGGGGGCGAAGGCTTTCTTT.

The chain employs TRBV11-3 and TRBJ1-1, with 11 positions matching TRBD1. The V gene end was trimmed by 1 base and the J gene end by 10 bases; junction bases not matched to a gene: 11. The CDR3 has 16 amino acids. Germline assignment: CDR1 SGHNT and CDR2 YENEEA. The CDR3 sequence: CASSLGGTGGRLGAFF. The CDR3 coding sequence is TGTGCCAGCAGCTTAGGCGGGACAGGGGGTCGTCTGGGAGCTTTCTTT.

This sequence joins TRBV24-1 and TRBJ1-1, with D possibly TRBD1 on 5 matching bases. Germline V gives CDR1 KGHDR, CDR2 SFDVKD. The CDR3 is 15 amino acids. The V end lost 4 bases, the J end lost 3 bases, and 14 bases lay between the germline ends. The CDR3 DNA sequence: TGTGCCACCAGTGACTCCGGGACTCCCCACACTGAAGCTTTCTTT. Its translation: CATSDSGTPHTEAFF.

The chain couples TRBV7-2 to TRBJ1-4; 11 nucleotides align to TRBD1. Looked up from germline, CDR1 is SGHTA and CDR2 is FQGNSA. This CDR3 comprises 14 residues. Germline trimming cut 4 bases from V and 8 bases from J; bases unmatched to any gene: 3. The CDR3 reads CASSSGTGGEKLFF. In nucleotides, the CDR3 is TGTGCCAGCAGCTCCGGGACAGGGGGGGAAAAACTGTTTTTT.

The rearrangement joins TRBV6-2 or TRBV6-3 to TRBJ1-1, with D uncertain. V lost 5 bases, J lost 3 bases, and 16 bases lay in between. Germline V gene data show CDR1 as MNHEY and CDR2 as SVGEGT. This CDR3 contains 15 residues. CDR3 sequence: CASSIDGSLDTEAFF. The CDR3 nucleotides are TGTGCCAGCAGTATCGACGGGTCCTTAGACACTGAAGCTTTCTTT.

This clone appeared a single time. The chain is built from TRBV2 and TRBJ1-2, with 9 bases that match TRBD1. Per the germline V gene, CDR1 is SNHLY and CDR2 is FYNNEI. Unmatched junction bases numbered 6, after V lost 5 bases and J lost 5 bases. This CDR3 has 14 residues. CDR3 loop: CASSIQGAQYGYTF. The DNA for the CDR3 is TGTGCCAGCAGTATACAGGGGGCCCAATATGGCTACACCTTC.

This chain links TRBV28 with TRBJ1-5; D uncertain. This CDR3 is 14 amino acids long. With 7 bases removed from V and 7 bases from J, the gap between germline ends came to 17 bases. Germline V lookup: CDR1 MDHEN, CDR2 SYDVKM. For the CDR3, the DNA is TGTGCCAGCATCCTAGGCGGGATTCACCAGCCCCAGCATTTT. Its protein is CASILGGIHQPQHF. Combining the CDR3 with reference TRBV28 and TRBJ1-5 gives the whole variable domain DVKVTQSSRYLVKRTGEKVFLECVQDMDHENMFWYRQDPGLGLRLIYFSYDVKMKEKGDIPEGYSVSREKKERFSLILESASTNQTSMYLCASILGGIHQPQHFGDGTRLSIL.

The table lists this clone with a count of one. This chain uses TRBV4-1 with TRBJ2-3; 7 bases map to TRBD2. The CDR3 has 16 residues. CDR1 is MGHRA and CDR2 is YSYEKL in the germline V gene. The junction had 6 bases not matched to a gene; V was cut back by 0 bases and J by 3 bases. CDR3 nucleotide sequence: TGCGCCAGCAGCCAAGACGGCGGGAGAGGGACAGATACGCAGTATTTT. Its protein product is CASSQDGGRGTDTQYF.

This sequence joins TRBV6-2 or TRBV6-3 and TRBJ2-3, with no clear D. The CDR3 consists of 14 residues. Germline-derived CDR1 and CDR2 are MNHEY and SVGEGT. V lost 5 bases to trimming and J lost 4 bases, with 13 bases between them. In DNA, the CDR3 is TGTGCCAGCAGTCCCCCGCGGTACTCAGATACGCAGTATTTT. Amino acids: CASSPPRYSDTQYF.

The V gene is TRBV4-1, the J gene TRBJ1-1, with D possibly being TRBD1 (6 bases). The germline V gene encodes CDR1 MGHRA and CDR2 YSYEKL. This CDR3 is built from 14 residues. The ends were cut back, 4 bases at V and 1 base at J, with 10 bases in the middle. In DNA, the CDR3 is TGCGCCAGCAGCCGGGACACTTCGAACACTGAAGCTTTCTTT. Translated, it gives CASSRDTSNTEAFF.

This sequence joins TRBV9 and TRBJ1-1; D not resolved. The CDR3 is 12 amino acids. CDR1 is SGDLS, CDR2 YYNGEE, per germline. V lost 3 bases and J 7 bases, leaving 10 bases between the germline ends. The CDR3, as DNA: TGTGCCAGCAGCGACCCTCGGAGTGAAGCTTTCTTT. Its protein product is CASSDPRSEAFF.

The chain recombines TRBV19 with TRBJ1-4; D may be TRBD1 (6 bases). Germline V lookup: CDR1 LNHDA, CDR2 SQIVND (reference sequence). The CDR3 has 15 amino acids. V dropped 4 bases and J dropped 5 bases, with 14 bases sitting between them. The CDR3 DNA is TGTGCCAGTAGTAGCGAGACAGGTGCCAATGAAAAACTGTTTTTT. This encodes CASSSETGANEKLFF.

The J gene is TRBJ1-2, the V gene TRBV4-3; TRBD1 agrees at 7 bases. CDR1 is LGHNA and CDR2 is YSLEER in the germline V gene. Unmatched junction bases numbered 2, after V lost 0 bases and J lost 4 bases. This CDR3 is built from 14 residues. CDR3 bases: TGCGCCAGCAGCCAAGATTGGGACAGCTATGGCTACACCTTC. Its protein product is CASSQDWDSYGYTF.

The rearrangement joins TRBV3-1 (or the pseudogene TRBV3-2) to TRBJ2-3, with 9 bases that match TRBD2. The junction had 3 bases not matched to a gene; V was cut back by 4 bases and J by 1 base. Germline-derived CDR1 and CDR2 are LGHDT and YNNKEL (reference sequence). CDR3 length: 15 residues. The CDR3 bases are TGTGCCAGCAGCCGGAAGCGGGAGGGCACAGATACGCAGTATTTT. Translating gives CASSRKREGTDTQYF.

The chain combines TRBV10-3 with TRBJ2-1; 9 bases line up with TRBD2. The CDR3 loop spans 15 amino acids. Germline V lookup: CDR1 ENHRY, CDR2 SYGVKD. J was trimmed by 5 bases and V by 4 bases; bases with no gene match: 6. As DNA, the CDR3 is TGTGCCATCAGTGTTTTAGCGGGAGTCGACAATGAGCAGTTCTTC. Protein product: CAISVLAGVDNEQFF.

The chain links TRBV25-1 to TRBJ1-1; D gene unclear. CDR3 length: 14 residues. Trimming removed 2 bases at V and 1 base at J, with 8 bases between. Germline CDR1 and CDR2: MGHDK and SYGVNS. The CDR3 region is CASSEGHPNTEAFF. DNA of the CDR3: TGTGCCAGCAGTGAAGGGCATCCGAACACTGAAGCTTTCTTT. Filled out from reference TRBV25-1 and TRBJ1-1, the complete variable domain reads EADIYQTPRYLVIGTGKKITLECSQTMGHDKMYWYQQDPGMELHLIHYSYGVNSTEKGDLSSESTVSRIRTEHFPLTLESARPSHTSQYLCASSEGHPNTEAFFGQGTRLTVV.

The rearrangement links TRBV9 to TRBJ1-1; 7 bases match TRBD1. J lost 4 bases, V lost 0 bases, and 6 bases had no gene match. Germline CDR1 is SGDLS and CDR2 is YYNGEE. The CDR3 length is 15 residues. The CDR3: CASSVGAGGRTEAFF. The CDR3, as DNA: TGTGCCAGCAGCGTAGGTGCAGGGGGGCGCACTGAAGCTTTCTTT.

The chain joins TRBV7-8 to TRBJ2-2; maybe TRBD2 (6 bases). The V gene's germline CDR1 is SGHVS and CDR2 FQNEAQ. The CDR3 runs to 15 residues. V shed 4 bases and J shed 7 bases, with 16 bases lying between them. Here the CDR3 DNA reads TGTGCCAGCAGCTCCCAACCGGGAGTAAACGGGGAGCTGTTTTTT. Translated: CASSSQPGVNGELFF.

The CDR3 DNA is TGTGCCAGAAGCTTAGATCCTAGCTCCTACGAGCAGTACGTC. It encodes CARSLDPSSYEQYV. The chain uses TRBV7-5 and TRBJ2-7; the D call of TRBD2 is as the table states it, not checked on the DNA. TRBV7-5 constitutes a pseudogene. This CDR3 is built from 14 residues.

CDR3 loop: CASSLGAGGGYGYTF. The CDR3 DNA is TGTGCCAGCAGCTTAGGGGCAGGGGGTGGCTATGGCTACACCTTC. V and J are TRBV11-2 and TRBJ1-2; 7 bases map to TRBD1. The CDR3 totals 15 residues. The germline V gene encodes CDR1 SGHAT and CDR2 FQNNGV. Losses at the gene ends were 1 base for V and 4 bases for J; bases not matched to a gene: 6.

The rearrangement joins TRBV4-1 to TRBJ1-5, with TRBD1 matching 7 bases. The CDR3 has 15 residues. V dropped 1 base and J dropped 5; count of bases not matched to a gene: 5. Germline CDR1 is MGHRA and CDR2 is YSYEKL. The CDR3 here is CASSQVGRGYQPQHF. Written as DNA, the CDR3 is TGCGCCAGCAGCCAAGTGGGCAGGGGGTATCAGCCCCAGCATTTT.

The chain combines TRBV5-4 with TRBJ2-1; TRBD2 might be the D (6 bases). V was pared by 4 bases and J by 6 bases, with 17 bases between. This CDR3 comprises 15 residues. CDR1 is SGHNT, CDR2 YYREEE, per germline (reference sequence). This CDR3 reads CASSHPGLGGNEQFF. CDR3 in DNA: TGTGCCAGCAGCCATCCGGGACTGGGAGGCAATGAGCAGTTCTTC.

The rearrangement uses TRBV27 and TRBJ2-3; D is possibly TRBD2 (7 bases). V gave up 3 bases and J gave up 5 bases, with 15 bases separating them. Germline CDR1 and CDR2: MNHEY and SMNVEV (reference sequence). This CDR3 has 15 amino acids. The CDR3 DNA follows: TGTGCCAGCAGTTTTGTGGGGGGGCAACAAGATACGCAGTATTTT. It encodes CASSFVGGQQDTQYF.

The DNA of the CDR3 is TGTGCCAGCAGCCCCGTTGTTGAAGCTTTCTTT. This translates into CASSPVVEAFF. The genes are TRBV11-2 and TRBJ1-1; unclear D gene. The germline V and J ends were trimmed by 5 bases and 7 bases, with 8 bases remaining between them. There are 11 residues in the CDR3. Germline-derived CDR1 and CDR2 are SGHAT and FQNNGV.

V gene TRBV4-3 combines with J gene TRBJ2-1, with D maybe TRBD2 (5 bases). The CDR3 has 15 residues. Looked up from germline, CDR1 is LGHNA and CDR2 is YSLEER. Trimming left V 0 bases short and J 9 bases short, with 15 bases between. The CDR3, as DNA: TGCGCCAGCAGCCAAGATTGGACTGTACCCACTGAGCAGTTCTTC. Amino acid sequence: CASSQDWTVPTEQFF.